The 26 T cell receptor beta chains presented below share a single source sample, sequenced in a study of T cell repertoires in cytomegalovirus infection. TCRdb recomputed calls from the reads with MiXCR, one row per CDR3 protein. The sample lists about 460,000 distinct CDR3 sequences, 10% to 12% occurring once. Material for sequencing was PBMCs. The receptor set was obtained from a human donor in good health (CMV status not recorded). Some clones in this sample may be carry-over from other donors' samples.

The chain carries TRBV2 and TRBJ1-1; the D gene is possibly TRBD1 (5 bases). The CDR3 runs to 14 residues. Per the germline V gene, CDR1 is SNHLY and CDR2 is FYNNEI. V was pared by 2 bases and J by 1 base, with 8 bases between. This CDR3 reads CASSESTGNTEAFF. As DNA, the CDR3 is TGTGCCAGCAGTGAATCTACAGGGAACACTGAAGCTTTCTTT.

The chain combines TRBV20-1 with TRBJ2-1; weak D call: TRBD2 (5 bases). The germline gives CDR1 DFQATT, CDR2 SNEGSKA (reference sequence). The CDR3 length is 12 residues. The V gene lost 3 bases and the J gene lost 4 bases, with 7 bases spanning the gap. The CDR3 nucleotides read TGCAGTGCTAGGACTATTTACAATGAGCAGTTCTTC. Amino acid sequence: CSARTIYNEQFF.

This clonotype was seen repeatedly, ten times or more. The rearrangement links TRBV10-3 to TRBJ2-3; D may be TRBD1 (6 bases). There are 15 residues in the CDR3. V was clipped by 6 bases and J by 5 bases, with 18 bases between them. Germline V gene data show CDR1 as ENHRY and CDR2 as SYGVKD. DNA for the CDR3: TGTGCCATCAGCGTAACAGGGAGACGAGGAGATACGCAGTATTTT. Encoded protein: CAISVTGRRGDTQYF.

The chain carries TRBV20-1 and TRBJ2-3; 7 nucleotides match TRBD2. The CDR3 extends over 14 amino acids. V lost 1 base to trimming and J lost 6 bases; unmatched junction nucleotides: 7. Germline V gene lookup returns CDR1 DFQATT and CDR2 SNEGSKA (reference sequence). CDR3 sequence reads: CSARVSGVGDTQYF. DNA of the CDR3: TGCAGTGCTAGAGTCAGCGGGGTCGGGGATACGCAGTATTTT.

This clonotype has at least ten counts. The rearrangement uses TRBV7-8 and TRBJ1-1; 7 bases are a match to TRBD1. The V gene's germline CDR1 is SGHVS and CDR2 FQNEAQ. The CDR3 runs 16 residues. V gave up 4 bases and J gave up 0 bases; unmatched junction bases: 8. CDR3 sequence (DNA): TGTGCCAGCAGCTCCGCGGGACAGAACATGAACACTGAAGCTTTCTTT. Protein sequence: CASSSAGQNMNTEAFF.

V usage is TRBV9 and J usage is TRBJ1-1, with D possibly TRBD1 on 6 matching bases. Germline CDR1 SGDLS, CDR2 YYNGEE. V lost 4 bases to trimming and J lost 5 bases, with 21 bases between them. CDR3 length: 16 amino acids. CDR3 sequence: CASSPGGGQIRTEAFF. DNA of the CDR3: TGTGCCAGCAGCCCAGGCGGGGGCCAGATTCGAACTGAAGCTTTCTTT. Full variable domain (rest looked up from reference TRBV9 and TRBJ1-1): DSGVTQTPKHLITATGQRVTLRCSPRSGDLSVYWYQQSLDQGLQFLIQYYNGEERAKGNILERFSAQQFPDLHSELNLSSLELGDSALYFCASSPGGGQIRTEAFFGQGTRLTVV.

This clonotype was seen repeatedly, ten times or more. The chain links TRBV18 to TRBJ1-5; TRBD1 matches at 8 bases. This CDR3 comprises 15 residues. Germline lookup yields CDR1 KGHSH and CDR2 LQKENI. J was trimmed by 6 bases and V by 1 base; bases with no gene match: 5. The CDR3 DNA sequence: TGTGCCAGCTCACCACGGACAGGGAGCGGTCAGCCCCAGCATTTT. Its protein is CASSPRTGSGQPQHF.

Many counts were recorded for this clonotype. V usage is TRBV6-8 and J usage is TRBJ2-2, with 9 bases identical to TRBD2. V shed 1 base, J shed 0 bases, and the junction held 6 bases outside the gene matches. Looked up from germline, CDR1 is MNHGY and CDR2 is SAAAGT. The CDR3 is 18 amino acids. The CDR3 loop is CASSYCPSGTPNTGELFF. The DNA for the CDR3 is TGTGCCAGCAGTTACTGTCCTAGCGGGACGCCGAACACCGGGGAGCTGTTTTTT.

The sample holds many counts of this clonotype. This rearrangement joins TRBV6-1 to TRBJ1-6, with D tentatively TRBD1 (5 bases). The CDR3 sequence is 15 residues long. The germline V and J ends were trimmed by 6 bases and 5 bases, with 14 bases remaining between them. CDR1 and CDR2 from the germline V gene are MNHNS and SASEGT. Written as DNA, the CDR3 is TGTGCCAGCAGGTGGGGGGGGATGGATAATTCACCCCTCCACTTT. It yields the protein CASRWGGMDNSPLHF.

V usage is TRBV7-3 and J usage is TRBJ1-1, with D maybe TRBD1 (6 bases). Trimming shortened V by 4 bases and J by 1 base, and 10 bases separated the two germline ends. Per the germline V gene, CDR1 is SGHTA and CDR2 is FQGTGA. The CDR3 is 14 residues long. DNA of the CDR3: TGTGCCAGCAGCTCCGGGACATCGAACACTGAAGCTTTCTTT. It specifies CASSSGTSNTEAFF.

This clonotype was counted at least ten times. The chain couples TRBV12-3 or TRBV12-4 to TRBJ2-7, with 10 nucleotides matching TRBD2. This CDR3 region has 13 residues. Germline trimming cut 2 bases from V and 5 bases from J; bases unmatched to any gene: 0. As DNA, the CDR3 is TGTGCCAGCAGTTTAAGCGGGAGGGACGAGCAGTACTTC. Its translation is CASSLSGRDEQYF.

In DNA, the CDR3 is TGCAGCGTTGAGGAGGACAGGGGTATCTATGGCTACACCTTC. Protein product: CSVEEDRGIYGYTF. This rearrangement joins TRBV29-1 to TRBJ1-2; the match to TRBD1 covers 9 bases. Losses at the gene ends were 3 bases for V and 4 bases for J; bases not matched to a gene: 6. This CDR3 contains 14 residues. Germline lookup yields CDR1 SQVTM and CDR2 ANQGSEA.

The V gene is TRBV12-3 or TRBV12-4, the J gene TRBJ2-7; D not resolved. The CDR3 is made up of 12 amino acids. V was trimmed by 3 bases and J by 3 bases, leaving 6 bases between them. CDR3 nucleotide sequence: TGTGCCAGCAGTTTGCAGTACTACGAGCAGTACTTC. Residues: CASSLQYYEQYF.

CDR3 DNA sequence: TGTGCCAGCAGTGACGAGGACGGGGGGCTGAACAATGAGCAGTTCTTC. The encoded protein is CASSDEDGGLNNEQFF. J is TRBJ2-1 and V is TRBV6-4; D may be TRBD2 (7 bases). V gave up 2 bases and J gave up 5 bases, with 16 bases separating them. The CDR3 runs 16 residues. CDR1 is MRHNA, CDR2 SNTAGT, per germline.

This clonotype was observed many times. The V gene is TRBV28, the J gene TRBJ1-1; D not certain. The V end lost 2 bases, the J end lost 8 bases, and 9 bases lay between the germline ends. The CDR3 has 12 residues. Per the germline V gene, CDR1 is MDHEN and CDR2 is SYDVKM. CDR3 sequence (DNA): TGTGCCAGCAGTTTAAAGGGCAGGGAAGCTTTCTTT. Encoded protein: CASSLKGREAFF.

This clonotype was seen a handful of times. This chain uses TRBV20-1 with TRBJ1-2; weak D call: TRBD1 (5 bases). The germline V and J ends were trimmed by 1 base and 4 bases, with 16 bases remaining between them. The germline V gene encodes CDR1 DFQATT and CDR2 SNEGSKA (reference sequence). The CDR3 loop spans 15 amino acids. CDR3: CSARVSGLGGYGYTF. The CDR3, as DNA: TGCAGTGCTAGAGTATCAGGGCTTGGGGGCTATGGCTACACCTTC.

This clonotype was found many times. The chain recombines TRBV6-1 with TRBJ2-7, with 9 bases lining up with TRBD1. The CDR3 consists of 14 residues. Looked up from germline, CDR1 is MNHNS and CDR2 is SASEGT. V lost 8 bases and J lost 3; bases outside the gene matches: 8. The CDR3, as DNA: TGTGCCAGCGACCGGGACAGGGTCTTCTACGAGCAGTACTTC. Translating it yields CASDRDRVFYEQYF.

In this sample, this clonotype turned up many times. J is TRBJ2-1 and V is TRBV27, with D hard to call. The CDR3 totals 13 residues. Trimming removed 6 bases from V and 2 bases from J, with 8 bases in between. CDR1 MNHEY and CDR2 SMNVEV come from the germline V gene (reference sequence). CDR3 in DNA: TGTGCCAGCAGCTTAAGCACCTACAATGAGCAGTTCTTC. It yields the protein CASSLSTYNEQFF.

This clonotype was picked up many times. The chain recombines TRBV29-1 with TRBJ2-7, with TRBD1 matching over 11 bases. CDR3 length: 13 residues. CDR1 is SQVTM and CDR2 is ANQGSEA in the germline V gene. After removal of 5 bases from V and 2 bases from J, the junction contained 2 bases not matched to a gene. CDR3 in DNA: TGCAGCGTTCCGGGACAGGGGGCCTACGAGCAGTACTTC. Residues: CSVPGQGAYEQYF.

As for this clonotype: The junction shows a germline mismatch at one end, possibly a read error. The chain recombines TRBV5-5 with TRBJ2-1; D is undetermined. There are 12 residues in the CDR3. Germline-derived CDR1 and CDR2 are SGHKS and YYEKEE (reference sequence). Here the CDR3 DNA reads TGTGCCAGCATCGGCAGCTACAATGAGCAGTCCTTC. This gives the protein CASIGSYNEQSF. Full variable domain (remainder filled in from reference TRBV5-5 and TRBJ2-1): DAGVTQSPTHLIKTRGQQVTLRCSPISGHKSVSWYQQVLGQGPQFIFQYYEKEERGRGNFPDRFSARQFPNYSSELNVNALLLGDSALYLCASIGSYNEQSFGPGTRLTVL.

This clonotype was observed many times. The chain recombines TRBV28 with TRBJ2-1; D possibly corresponds to TRBD2 (6 bases). V gave up 5 bases and J gave up 2 bases, with 10 bases separating them. The CDR3 extends over 14 amino acids. Germline V CDR1 and CDR2: MDHEN, SYDVKM. The CDR3 is CASSLPGAYNEQFF. DNA of the CDR3: TGTGCCAGCAGTCTCCCGGGGGCCTACAATGAGCAGTTCTTC.

The chain is built from TRBV14 and TRBJ2-1, with TRBD2 identical over 7 bases. The length of the CDR3 is 21 residues. The V segment lost 0 bases and the J segment 5 bases; nucleotides outside the gene matches: 22. In germline, CDR1 is SGHDN, CDR2 FVKESK. The CDR3 coding sequence is TGTGCCAGCAGCCAAGATTACCCTAAGGTAATAGCGGGCCGCAACGACAATGAGCAGTTCTTC. Translation: CASSQDYPKVIAGRNDNEQFF.

Ten or more counts support this clonotype. The gene calls are TRBV7-9 and TRBJ2-1, with TRBD2 identical over 11 bases. Germline loops: CDR1 SEHNR, CDR2 FQNEAQ (reference sequence). V was pared by 5 bases and J by 8 bases, with 8 bases of the junction left unmatched. This CDR3 has 15 amino acids. The CDR3 DNA reads as TGTGCCAGCAGCCCTACTAGCGGGAGTCCGTATGAGCAGTTCTTC. Translating gives CASSPTSGSPYEQFF.

J is TRBJ2-7 and V is TRBV9; TRBD1 aligns across 12 bases. Trimming removed 4 bases from V and 4 bases from J; junction bases left unmatched: 6. The CDR3 is 15 residues long. The germline gives CDR1 SGDLS, CDR2 YYNGEE. The CDR3 DNA reads as TGTGCCAGCAGCCCAGGGACAGGGGGCGTTTACGAGCAGTACTTC. The encoded protein is CASSPGTGGVYEQYF.

V and J are TRBV6-6 and TRBJ1-1, with no clear D. The CDR3 has 11 residues. The germline gives CDR1 MNHNY, CDR2 SVGAGI (reference sequence). V gave up 1 base and J gave up 11 bases, with 8 bases separating them. The CDR3 reads CASSYLWMAFF. The CDR3 DNA is TGTGCCAGCAGTTACTTATGGATGGCTTTCTTT.

This clonotype showed up many times. The chain joins TRBV7-8 to TRBJ1-3, with TRBD1 as a possible D gene (5 bases). Germline assignment: CDR1 SGHVS and CDR2 FQNEAQ. With 1 base removed from V and 0 bases from J, the gap between germline ends came to 16 bases. The CDR3 contains 18 residues. The CDR3 DNA follows: TGTGCCAGCAGCTTAGTAGGGGCAGGACTATACTCTGGAAACACCATATATTTT. Protein: CASSLVGAGLYSGNTIYF.